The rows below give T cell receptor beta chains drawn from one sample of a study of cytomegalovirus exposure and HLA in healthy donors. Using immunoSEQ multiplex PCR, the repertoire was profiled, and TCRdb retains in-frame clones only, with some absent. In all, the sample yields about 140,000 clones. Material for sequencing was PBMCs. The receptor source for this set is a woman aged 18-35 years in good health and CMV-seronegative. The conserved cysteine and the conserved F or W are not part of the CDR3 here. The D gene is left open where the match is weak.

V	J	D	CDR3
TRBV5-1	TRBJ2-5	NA	ASSLAQDYQETQY
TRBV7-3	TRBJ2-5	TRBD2	ASSLMGLAEETQY
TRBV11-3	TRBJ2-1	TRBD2	ASSLVGTRPDNEQF
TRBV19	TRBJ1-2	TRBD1	ASSPNRDRVDGYT
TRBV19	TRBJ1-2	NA	ASSIASGALT
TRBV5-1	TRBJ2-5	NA	ASSLGRGAGETQY
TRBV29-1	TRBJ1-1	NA	SVEEGYNTEAF
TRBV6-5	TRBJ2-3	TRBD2	ASRTGTSGTDTQY
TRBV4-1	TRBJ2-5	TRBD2	ASSFFSGTSGHQETQY
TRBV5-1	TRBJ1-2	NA	ASSPFPGRGNYGYT
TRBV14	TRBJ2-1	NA	ASSQVVGGSYNEQF
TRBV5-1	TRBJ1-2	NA	ASSSTQGGYGYT
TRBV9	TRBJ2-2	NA	ASSPTANTGELF
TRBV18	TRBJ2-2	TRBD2	ASSPPLGSGNEPGELF
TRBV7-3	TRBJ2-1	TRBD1	ASSLDRDNEQF
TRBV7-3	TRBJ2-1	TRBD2	ASSLNSLGLAGENEQF
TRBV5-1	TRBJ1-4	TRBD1	ASSTRQGAGEKLF
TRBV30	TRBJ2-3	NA	AWSVGTIYTDTQY
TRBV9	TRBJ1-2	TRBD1	ASSAGGSGYT
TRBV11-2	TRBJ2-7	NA	ASLSGMGLSSYEQY
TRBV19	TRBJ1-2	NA	ASSRDIVNYGYT
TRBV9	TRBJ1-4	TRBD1	ASSVGTDRGWEKLF
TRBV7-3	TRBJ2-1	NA	ASSLSDQGNEQF
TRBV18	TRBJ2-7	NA	ASSPMGLAGGEQY
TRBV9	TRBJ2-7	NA	ASSVGRGMGEQY
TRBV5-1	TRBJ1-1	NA	ASSLAGNTEAF
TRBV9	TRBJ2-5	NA	ASSGRGSERETQY
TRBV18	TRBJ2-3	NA	ASSPPAGPDTQY
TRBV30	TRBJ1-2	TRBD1	AYTTGPYGYT
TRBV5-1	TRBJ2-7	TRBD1	ASSLNTGAAYEQY
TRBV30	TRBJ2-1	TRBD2	AWSPLAGEAYNEQF
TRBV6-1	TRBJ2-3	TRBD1	ASSKERQGWTDTQY
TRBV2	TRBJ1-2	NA	ASSNTLNYGYT
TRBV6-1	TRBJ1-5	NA	ASSENMSNQPQH
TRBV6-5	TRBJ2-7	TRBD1	ASSYSNRGLNEQY
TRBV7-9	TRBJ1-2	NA	ASSLGGRDGYT
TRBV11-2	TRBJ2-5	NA	ASSFRAGRETQY
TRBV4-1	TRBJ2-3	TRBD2	ASSQDSGLAGRTDTQY
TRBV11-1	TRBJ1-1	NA	ASSQYTEAF
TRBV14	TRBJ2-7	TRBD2	ASSRRREGVYEQY
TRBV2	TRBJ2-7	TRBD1	ASSDGQGRYEQY
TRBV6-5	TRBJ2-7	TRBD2	ASSYSTLAGAYEQY
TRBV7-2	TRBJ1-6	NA	ASSSPIGGHYNSPLH
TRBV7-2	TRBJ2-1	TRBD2	ASGRQREGSEQF
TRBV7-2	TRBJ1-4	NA	ASSLGRMGGANEKLF
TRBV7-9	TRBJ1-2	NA	ASRKGGLAGRDGYT
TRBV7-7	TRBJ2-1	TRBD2	ASSLVSRGAGGSNEQF
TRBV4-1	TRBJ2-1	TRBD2	ASSQGERGSYNEQF
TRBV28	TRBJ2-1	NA	ASSFENEQF
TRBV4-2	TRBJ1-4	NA	ASSQMQTGPNEKLF
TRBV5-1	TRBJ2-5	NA	ASSFDRFSETQY
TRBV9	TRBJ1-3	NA	ASSVDGGGSGNTIY
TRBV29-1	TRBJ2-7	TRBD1	SVVGWDSYEQY
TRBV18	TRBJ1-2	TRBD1	ASSTVGGNYGYT